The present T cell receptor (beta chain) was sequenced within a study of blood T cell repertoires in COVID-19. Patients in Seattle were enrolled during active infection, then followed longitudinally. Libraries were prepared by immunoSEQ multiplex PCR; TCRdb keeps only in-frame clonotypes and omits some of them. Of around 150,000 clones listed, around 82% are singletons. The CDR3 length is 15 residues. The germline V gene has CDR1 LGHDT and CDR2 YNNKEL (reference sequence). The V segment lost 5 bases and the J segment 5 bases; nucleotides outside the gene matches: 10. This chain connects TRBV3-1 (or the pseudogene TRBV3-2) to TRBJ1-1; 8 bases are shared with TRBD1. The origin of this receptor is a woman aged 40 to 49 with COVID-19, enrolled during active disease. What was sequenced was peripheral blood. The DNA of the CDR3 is TGTGCCAGCAGCGCAGGGGGCAAGAGGGGGACTGAAGCTTTCTTT. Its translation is CASSAGGKRGTEAFF.